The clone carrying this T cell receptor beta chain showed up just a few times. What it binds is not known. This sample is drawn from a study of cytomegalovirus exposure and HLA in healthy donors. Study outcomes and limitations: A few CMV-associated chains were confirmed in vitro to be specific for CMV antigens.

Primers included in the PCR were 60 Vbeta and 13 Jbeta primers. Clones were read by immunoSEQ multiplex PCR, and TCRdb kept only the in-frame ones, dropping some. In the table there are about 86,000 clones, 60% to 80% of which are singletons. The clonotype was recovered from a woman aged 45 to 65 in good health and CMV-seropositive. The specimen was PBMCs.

The CDR3 is CASSSTGIRETQYF. DNA for the CDR3: TGTGCCAGCAGTTCGACAGGGATACGGGAGACCCAGTACTTC. The chain recombines TRBV28 with TRBJ2-5; 7 bases line up with TRBD1. Per the germline V gene, CDR1 is MDHEN and CDR2 is SYDVKM. Trimming cost V 4 bases and J 5 bases; bases outside gene matches: 7. The CDR3 has 14 amino acids.